The 21 T cell receptor beta chains below were found in one sample sequenced in a study of PD-L1 blockade in urothelial cancer. The data were produced by immunoSEQ multiplex PCR, yet TCRdb's version contains in-frame clones alone and is incomplete. The sample holds 70,000 or so clones, about 89% seen once. Sequences were derived from PBMCs, sampled around atezolizumab (anti-PD-L1) treatment. The receptors derive from a man aged 55 to 69 with urothelial cancer.

The count of this clone is one. This sequence joins TRBV11-2 and TRBJ1-1; a possible D gene is TRBD1 (6 bases). The V end lost 5 bases, the J end lost 4 bases, and 14 bases lay between the germline ends. Germline values: CDR1 SGHAT, CDR2 FQNNGV. CDR3 length equals 14 residues. This CDR3 reads CASSNPGVGTEAFF. CDR3 DNA sequence: TGTGCCAGCAGCAACCCAGGGGTCGGCACTGAAGCTTTCTTT.

The chain has TRBV9 and TRBJ2-1; D might be TRBD1 (6 bases). Between the trimmed V and J ends, which lost 0 bases and 8 bases, there was a span of 21 bases. CDR3 length: 17 residues. Germline lookup yields CDR1 SGDLS and CDR2 YYNGEE. In DNA, the CDR3 is TGTGCCAGCAGCGTAGCTAATGTGGGCAGGGGATTGGATGAGCAGTTCTTC. It specifies CASSVANVGRGLDEQFF.

This rearrangement joins TRBV28 to TRBJ1-2; 9 nucleotides line up with TRBD1. The CDR3 is 15 residues long. CDR1 is MDHEN, CDR2 SYDVKM, per germline. V was pared by 6 bases and J by 8 bases, with 13 bases of the junction left unmatched. CDR3 DNA: TGTGCCAGCAGAAAACAGGGGGCGTTAATAGTCGGCTACACCTTC. Encoded protein: CASRKQGALIVGYTF.

The gene calls are TRBV19 and TRBJ2-1; 8 nucleotides line up with TRBD1. The V gene end was trimmed by 3 bases and the J gene end by 6 bases; junction bases not matched to a gene: 10. Germline CDR1 and CDR2: LNHDA and SQIVND (reference sequence). This CDR3 has 16 residues. CDR3 nucleotide sequence: TGTGCCAGTAGTATCAAGCAGGGGGCGATCCCCAATGAGCAGTTCTTC. It yields the protein CASSIKQGAIPNEQFF.

The chain recombines TRBV5-1 with TRBJ2-1, with TRBD2 matching over 13 bases. CDR3 size: 17 residues. The V segment lost 2 bases and the J segment 6 bases; nucleotides outside the gene matches: 8. The V gene's germline CDR1 is SGHRS and CDR2 YFSETQ. As DNA, the CDR3 is TGCGCCAGCAGCTTAACTAGCGGGAGGGCCGGGTCCAATGAGCAGTTCTTC. This codes for CASSLTSGRAGSNEQFF.

V is TRBV10-1 and J is TRBJ2-2; D unresolved. This CDR3 is built from 16 residues. With 11 bases removed from V and 2 bases from J, the gap between germline ends came to 21 bases. The V gene's germline CDR1 is WNHNN and CDR2 SYGVQD (reference sequence). CDR3 in amino acids: CAQRLKQPYNTGELFF. The CDR3 coding sequence is TGCGCCCAGCGCCTCAAGCAGCCTTATAACACCGGGGAGCTGTTTTTT.

This clone was observed a handful of times. The CDR3 protein is CASSYGAGGGEQYF. The CDR3 coding sequence is TGTGCCAGCAGTTACGGAGCGGGAGGGGGCGAGCAGTACTTC. The rearrangement links TRBV6-5 to TRBJ2-7; 10 nucleotides line up with TRBD2. The germline CDR1 and CDR2 sequences are MNHEY and SVGAGI. The CDR3 contains 14 residues. The J segment lost 6 bases and the V segment lost 2 bases, leaving 4 bases of the junction unmatched.

This clone has only a few counts. The chain links TRBV15 to TRBJ2-5; D is unclear. Trimming stripped 0 bases from V and 5 bases from J, with 13 bases between. The CDR3 has 15 residues. Germline loops: CDR1 LNHNV, CDR2 YYDKDF (reference sequence). The CDR3 DNA reads as TGTGCCACCAGCAGAGAGTGGGTAGCTGGGGAGACCCAGTACTTC. Translated, it gives CATSREWVAGETQYF.

The chain carries TRBV30 and TRBJ2-5; 14 bases align to TRBD2. This CDR3 spans 16 amino acids. J lost 6 bases, V lost 3 bases, and 9 bases had no gene match. CDR1 and CDR2 (germline): GTSNPN, SVGIG (reference sequence). The CDR3: CAWRRIGTSGGKTQYF. Written as DNA, the CDR3 is TGTGCCTGGAGGAGGATCGGGACTAGCGGGGGAAAGACCCAGTACTTC. The variable domain in full, with the rest retrieved from reference TRBV30 and TRBJ2-5, is SQTIHQWPATLVQPVGSPLSLECTVEGTSNPNLYWYRQAAGRGLQLLFYSVGIGQISSEVPQNLSASRPQDRQFILSSKKLLLSDSGFYLCAWRRIGTSGGKTQYFGPGTRLLVL.

V is TRBV4-1 and J is TRBJ1-4; TRBD1 agrees at 9 bases. V gave up 0 bases and J gave up 5 bases; unmatched junction bases: 4. There are 16 residues in the CDR3. Per the germline V gene, CDR1 is MGHRA and CDR2 is YSYEKL. DNA of the CDR3: TGCGCCAGCAGCCAAGAACCGGGACAGGGAAATGAAAAACTGTTTTTT. Translated, it gives CASSQEPGQGNEKLFF.

DNA for the CDR3: TGTGCCATCAGGGCCGCACGGGAGGATACGCAGTATTTT. Translated, it gives CAIRAAREDTQYF. The gene calls are TRBV10-3 and TRBJ2-3, with D possibly being TRBD2 (6 bases). This CDR3 has 13 residues. Germline lookup yields CDR1 ENHRY and CDR2 SYGVKD. V was trimmed by 6 bases and J by 6 bases, leaving 13 bases between them.

The chain combines TRBV27 with TRBJ1-2, with a tentative D call TRBD1 (5 bases). V was shortened by 3 bases and J by 8 bases, with 10 bases between the two germline ends. The germline V gene has CDR1 MNHEY and CDR2 SMNVEV (reference sequence). The CDR3 runs to 12 residues. The CDR3 protein is CASSFAGEGYTF. The CDR3 bases are TGTGCCAGCAGTTTCGCGGGGGAGGGCTACACCTTC.

There are a few counts of this clone. CDR3 in amino acids: CASSRTTGSGNTIYF. In DNA, the CDR3 is TGTGCCAGCAGCCGCACTACAGGGTCTGGAAACACCATATATTTT. The chain joins TRBV7-9 to TRBJ1-3; possible D gene TRBD1, 6 bases. Germline V gene lookup returns CDR1 SEHNR and CDR2 FQNEAQ (reference sequence). The V end lost 5 bases, the J end lost 1 base, and 12 bases lay between the germline ends. This CDR3 spans 15 amino acids.

The chain joins TRBV5-3 to TRBJ2-1; TRBD2 is a possible D gene (6 bases). TRBV5-3 is known as an ORF, though its function is uncertain. This CDR3 is built from 13 residues. The V and J ends lost 4 bases and 8 bases respectively, with 13 bases between them. CDR3 DNA sequence: TGTGCCAGAAGCCTTAAGACTAGGGATGAGCAGTTCTTC. It encodes CARSLKTRDEQFF.

In its sample, this clone was seen a few times. This chain links TRBV7-2 with TRBJ2-7; 9 nucleotides match TRBD1. Per the germline V gene, CDR1 is SGHTA and CDR2 is FQGNSA. V was clipped by 5 bases and J by 3 bases; unmatched bases: 8. The CDR3 is 15 residues long. CDR3 DNA: TGTGCCAGCAGCCATGGGACAGGGTCTAACTACGAGCAGTACTTC. Translated: CASSHGTGSNYEQYF. Combining the CDR3 with reference TRBV7-2 and TRBJ2-7 gives the whole variable domain GAGVSQSPSNKVTEKGKDVELRCDPISGHTALYWYRQSLGQGLEFLIYFQGNSAPDKSGLPSDRFSAERTGGSVSTLTIQRTQQEDSAVYLCASSHGTGSNYEQYFGPGTRLTVT.

The rearrangement links TRBV19 to TRBJ1-4, with unresolved D. This CDR3 has 15 residues. V shed 5 bases and J shed 5 bases, with 15 bases lying between them. The germline V gene has CDR1 LNHDA and CDR2 SQIVND (reference sequence). The CDR3 DNA reads TGTGCCAGTAGTGCGGCAGCAACCTTAAATGAAAAACTGTTTTTT. This codes for CASSAAATLNEKLFF.

J is TRBJ2-7 and V is TRBV13; tentatively, D is TRBD1 (5 bases). The length of the CDR3 is 15 residues. V lost 3 bases, J lost 1 base, and 13 bases lay in between. Germline CDR1 reads PRHDT; CDR2 reads FYEKMQ (reference sequence). This CDR3 is CASSFTGNNSYEQYF. CDR3 nucleotide sequence: TGTGCCAGCAGCTTCACAGGAAATAATTCCTACGAGCAGTACTTC.

The chain carries TRBV5-1 and TRBJ1-1; 7 nucleotides agree with TRBD1. Trimming took 6 bases from V and 0 from J; bases not matched to a gene: 11. Germline lookup yields CDR1 SGHRS and CDR2 YFSETQ. The CDR3 extends over 16 amino acids. The CDR3 sequence: CASNLAGTAVNTEAFF. CDR3 DNA: TGCGCCAGCAACCTAGCCGGGACAGCGGTGAACACTGAAGCTTTCTTT. The variable domain in full, with the rest retrieved from reference TRBV5-1 and TRBJ1-1, is KAGVTQTPRYLIKTRGQQVTLSCSPISGHRSVSWYQQTPGQGLQFLFEYFSETQRNKGNFPGRFSGRQFSNSRSEMNVSTLELGDSALYLCASNLAGTAVNTEAFFGQGTRLTVV.

The chain couples TRBV28 to TRBJ2-7; perhaps TRBD1 as D (6 bases). The V gene's germline CDR1 is MDHEN and CDR2 SYDVKM. The V end was cut by 1 base, the J end by 3 bases, with 10 bases between. This CDR3 is 14 amino acids long. The DNA for the CDR3 is TGTGCCAGCAGTTTATTGCAGGGGAACTACGAGCAGTACTTC. Its translation is CASSLLQGNYEQYF.

The J gene is TRBJ2-1, the V gene TRBV10-2; 7 bases align to TRBD2. V lost 4 bases and J lost 10; bases outside the gene matches: 7. Per germline, CDR1 WSHSY and CDR2 SAAADI. The CDR3 totals 13 residues. This CDR3 is CASSGGAGREQFF. In DNA, the CDR3 is TGCGCCAGCAGTGGGGGAGCGGGGAGGGAGCAGTTCTTC.

The chain carries TRBV7-2 and TRBJ2-2; unclear D gene. Between the trimmed V and J ends, which lost 0 bases and 6 bases, there was a span of 11 bases. Germline V lookup: CDR1 SGHTA, CDR2 FQGNSA. The CDR3 sequence is 15 residues long. This chain's CDR3 is CASSLALLRAGELFF. The DNA of the CDR3 is TGTGCCAGCAGCTTAGCGTTGCTAAGAGCCGGGGAGCTGTTTTTT.